The 19 T cell receptor beta chains presented below share a single source sample, sequenced in a study of shared T cell receptors in the human thymus. The method was immunoSEQ multiplex PCR; TCRdb's version includes in-frame clones alone and lacks a portion of them. This sample has 700,000 to 750,000 clones; roughly 88% occur once, and the top ten carry under 0.012%. These records were also assigned to another study, of human thymus T cells.

Material: thymocytes. Receptor source: a girl under three years old with a congenital heart defect.

This clone was counted between two and nine times. The chain couples TRBV28 to TRBJ1-5; 8 bases match TRBD1. The CDR3 has 18 residues. CDR1 and CDR2 from the germline V gene are MDHEN and SYDVKM. The ends lost 8 bases at V and 0 bases at J; junction bases unmatched: 15. DNA of the CDR3: TGTGCCAGCTGGACCGACAGGGGCCCCTTTTATAGCAATCAGCCCCAGCATTTT. Amino acid sequence: CASWTDRGPFYSNQPQHF.

This chain uses TRBV19 with TRBJ2-2; 9 bases fit TRBD1. The CDR3 extends over 14 amino acids. V lost 4 bases to trimming and J lost 7 bases; unmatched junction nucleotides: 4. In germline, CDR1 is LNHDA, CDR2 SQIVND (reference sequence). CDR3 protein: CASSRTGDGGELFF. The CDR3 bases are TGTGCCAGTAGTAGGACAGGGGATGGCGGGGAGCTGTTTTTT.

The chain employs TRBV10-1 and TRBJ1-1; TRBD1 might be the D (6 bases). This CDR3 spans 14 amino acids. Trimming cost V 3 bases and J 0 bases, with 8 bases left between them. Germline V lookup: CDR1 WNHNN, CDR2 SYGVQD (reference sequence). Written as DNA, the CDR3 is TGCGCCAGCAGTGAACAGGGAGTGAACACTGAAGCTTTCTTT. Its protein product is CASSEQGVNTEAFF.

This sequence joins TRBV6-6 and TRBJ1-3, with no clear D. Trimming pared 9 bases from V and 5 bases from J, leaving 14 bases between. This CDR3 spans 13 amino acids. In germline, CDR1 is MNHNY, CDR2 SVGAGI (reference sequence). The CDR3 sequence is CASFALFRNTIYF. In nucleotides, the CDR3 is TGTGCCAGTTTTGCGTTATTCAGAAACACCATATATTTT.

The chain joins TRBV15 to TRBJ1-2; D not certain. Germline V lookup: CDR1 LNHNV, CDR2 YYDKDF (reference sequence). Trimming stripped 1 base from V and 2 bases from J, with 14 bases between. This CDR3 is built from 16 residues. CDR3: CATSRAWETANYGYTF. The CDR3, as DNA: TGTGCCACCAGCAGAGCATGGGAGACCGCGAACTATGGCTACACCTTC.

V gene TRBV5-1 combines with J gene TRBJ2-5; 8 positions agree with TRBD2. Germline CDR1 and CDR2: SGHRS and YFSETQ. V shed 1 base, J shed 3 bases, and the junction held 5 bases outside the gene matches. CDR3 length: 15 amino acids. For the CDR3, the DNA is TGCGCCAGCAGCTTGTTTTGGCGGGGGGAAGAGACCCAGTACTTC. This gives the protein CASSLFWRGEETQYF.

J is TRBJ2-7 and V is TRBV6-5; 7 nucleotides line up with TRBD1. CDR1 and CDR2 from the germline V gene are MNHEY and SVGAGI. With 2 bases clipped from V and 2 bases from J, the junction kept 3 bases outside the gene matches. The CDR3 consists of 14 residues. DNA of the CDR3: TGTGCCAGCAGTTACCGGACAGGCCCCTACGAGCAGTACTTC. It yields the protein CASSYRTGPYEQYF.

This clone is a singleton in its sample. The chain uses TRBV5-1 and TRBJ2-7, with TRBD1 matching 9 bases. Germline assignment: CDR1 SGHRS and CDR2 YFSETQ. This CDR3 contains 14 residues. The trim removed 5 bases at V and 1 base at J, leaving 4 bases unmatched. CDR3 DNA sequence: TGCGCCAGCAGGGGACAGGGAATTTCCTACGAGCAGTACTTC. This encodes CASRGQGISYEQYF.

For this clone: A junction boundary mismatches the germline segment, possibly from a read error. CDR3 DNA: TGTGCCAGCAGTATATCAGGGGACGGGAGCTATGGCTACACCTTC. Encoded protein: CASSISGDGSYGYTF. V and J are TRBV27 and TRBJ1-2; TRBD1 is a possible D gene (6 bases). This CDR3 is built from 15 residues. Looked up from germline, CDR1 is MNHEY and CDR2 is SMNVEV (reference sequence).

The chain joins TRBV15 to TRBJ1-2; D gene unclear. The CDR3 loop spans 16 amino acids. V was shortened by 3 bases and J by 7 bases, with 21 bases between the two germline ends. Germline values: CDR1 LNHNV, CDR2 YYDKDF (reference sequence). The CDR3 DNA sequence: TGTGCCACCAGCAGTACGGGCCGGGAGGGCTTGAGTGGCTACACCTTC. Its protein is CATSSTGREGLSGYTF.

V is TRBV5-1 and J is TRBJ1-4; D is unclear. The germline V gene encodes CDR1 SGHRS and CDR2 YFSETQ. The CDR3 spans 14 residues. The germline V and J ends were trimmed by 0 bases and 8 bases, with 11 bases remaining between them. CDR3 in amino acids: CASSLGLGREKLFF. CDR3 sequence (DNA): TGCGCCAGCAGCTTGGGTCTAGGAAGGGAAAAACTGTTTTTT.

J is TRBJ1-1 and V is TRBV19; 10 bases map to TRBD1. CDR1 is LNHDA, CDR2 SQIVND, per germline (reference sequence). The CDR3 contains 16 residues. Losses at the gene ends were 5 bases for V and 4 bases for J; bases not matched to a gene: 10. In nucleotides, the CDR3 is TGTGCCAGTAGTCCAACGGGACAGGGGCTCGGCACTGAAGCTTTCTTT. It codes for CASSPTGQGLGTEAFF.

The sample holds a few counts of this clone. The J gene is TRBJ1-6, the V gene TRBV27; D is unclear. The germline gives CDR1 MNHEY, CDR2 SMNVEV (reference sequence). This CDR3 contains 17 residues. Trimming shortened V by 6 bases and J by 1 base, and 16 bases separated the two germline ends. CDR3 coding DNA: TGTGCCAGCAGCCGAGAGGGTCCGGGATCCTATAATTCACCCCTCCACTTT. Its protein is CASSREGPGSYNSPLHF.

V usage is TRBV5-4 and J usage is TRBJ1-2; 7 bases line up with TRBD1. CDR1 is SGHNT and CDR2 is YYREEE in the germline V gene (reference sequence). Trimming removed 0 bases from V and 0 bases from J; junction bases left unmatched: 11. This CDR3 has 18 residues. The CDR3 sequence is CASSLVGDGDRANYGYTF. The DNA of the CDR3 is TGTGCCAGCAGCTTGGTGGGGGATGGGGACAGAGCTAACTATGGCTACACCTTC.

V gene TRBV2 combines with J gene TRBJ2-1; 7 nucleotides align to TRBD1. The CDR3 contains 16 residues. Germline loops: CDR1 SNHLY, CDR2 FYNNEI. With 2 bases clipped from V and 4 bases from J, the junction kept 8 bases outside the gene matches. This CDR3 is CASSEKGTASYNEQFF. Written as DNA, the CDR3 is TGTGCCAGCAGTGAAAAAGGGACAGCCTCTTACAATGAGCAGTTCTTC.

This rearrangement joins TRBV5-6 to TRBJ1-5; possibly TRBD1 for D (6 bases). Germline CDR1 is SGHDT and CDR2 is YYEEEE. V was cut by 1 base and J by 4 bases, with 9 bases left in between. The CDR3 spans 14 residues. Written as DNA, the CDR3 is TGTGCCAGCAGCTTGAAGGGGGTGAATCAGCCCCAGCATTTT. This codes for CASSLKGVNQPQHF.

The V and J genes are TRBV7-9 and TRBJ2-7; 7 bases are shared with TRBD1. Looked up from germline, CDR1 is SEHNR and CDR2 is FQNEAQ (reference sequence). This CDR3 contains 14 residues. The CDR3 DNA reads as TGTGTCGAGGTCACGACAGGGCCACACTACGAGCAGTACTTC. Translation gives CVEVTTGPHYEQYF.

This chain connects TRBV4-1 to TRBJ2-3; 11 bases are a match to TRBD2. This CDR3 is built from 20 residues. With V trimmed by 3 bases and J by 0 bases, 14 bases remained unmatched. CDR1 MGHRA and CDR2 YSYEKL come from the germline V gene. CDR3 in DNA: TGCGCCAGCAGCCAGAGGCCACTAGGGACTAGCGGAACTAGCACAGATACGCAGTATTTT. It codes for CASSQRPLGTSGTSTDTQYF.

In DNA, the CDR3 is TGTGCCAGCAACAACCCCGCGGGTGGTGGCTACACCTTC. This codes for CASNNPAGGGYTF. The V and J genes are TRBV5-6 and TRBJ1-2; D not certain. Trimming stripped 6 bases from V and 7 bases from J, with 16 bases between. The CDR3 contains 13 residues. Germline values: CDR1 SGHDT, CDR2 YYEEEE.